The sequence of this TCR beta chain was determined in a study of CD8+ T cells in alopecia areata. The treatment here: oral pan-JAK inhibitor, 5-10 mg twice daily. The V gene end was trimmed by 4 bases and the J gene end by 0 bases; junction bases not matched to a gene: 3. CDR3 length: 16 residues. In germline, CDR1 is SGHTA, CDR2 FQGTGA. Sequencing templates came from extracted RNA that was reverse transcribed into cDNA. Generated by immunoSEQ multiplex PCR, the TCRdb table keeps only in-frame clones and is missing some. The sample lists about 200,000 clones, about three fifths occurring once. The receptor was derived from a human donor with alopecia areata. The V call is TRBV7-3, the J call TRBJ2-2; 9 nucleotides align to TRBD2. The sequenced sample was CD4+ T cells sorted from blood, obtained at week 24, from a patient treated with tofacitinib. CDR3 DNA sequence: TGTGCCAGCAGCTCTCTAGCGGGGACGAACACCGGGGAGCTGTTTTTT. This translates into CASSSLAGTNTGELFF.